The clone carrying this TCR beta chain was recorded once. This sample was included in a study of blood T cell repertoires in COVID-19. Across the whole study: The United States, Italy and Spain were the sources of the acute and convalescent COVID-19 samples. Nucleic acid was either cDNA or gDNA, and it came from T cells, B-cell-depleted T cells, or PBMCs.

Authors' data handling: Counts of nucleated cells, estimated from reference gene primer amplification, were obtained. Using immunoSEQ multiplex PCR, the repertoire was profiled, and TCRdb retains in-frame clones only, with some absent. Clonal size and the V and J genes are those of that table, whereas D and trimming came from the DNA. The sample has 200,000 to 300,000 clones, less than 90% seen once; the top ten hold under 4.5%. V was pared by 4 bases and J by 4 bases, with 12 bases of the junction left unmatched. The CDR3 runs to 16 residues. The germline V gene has CDR1 LNHDA and CDR2 SQIVND (reference sequence).

This chain uses TRBV19 with TRBJ1-2; 7 nucleotides match TRBD1. Sequenced: peripheral blood. This sequence was found in a man in his 60s who had recovered from COVID-19. CDR3 sequence (DNA): TGTGCCAGTAGTACCCCTATAGGGGGCCGAAGCTATGGCTACACCTTC. It yields the protein CASSTPIGGRSYGYTF.